This passage covers 19 T cell receptor beta chains from one sample sequenced in a study of radiotherapy plus CTLA-4 blockade in lung cancer (dated by TCRdb to 2017 to 2018). Libraries were prepared through the immunoSEQ multiplex PCR assay. TCRdb took over this immuneACCESS table, retaining in-frame rearrangements with V and J assigned. Such tables are incomplete; in checked studies, under half of the missing clones stem from an unresolved V gene, and the remainder is unexplained. For this sample the table gives roughly 50,000 clones, of which roughly three quarters were detected only once. The top ten hold around 10% of the sample. This sample comprised peripheral blood, obtained from a patient treated with radiotherapy plus ipilimumab. Receptors originate from a human donor with non-small cell lung cancer who had stable disease on radiotherapy plus ipilimumab.

This clone was seen only a few times. The chain employs TRBV6-6 and TRBJ2-5; D is unresolved. V gave up 5 bases and J gave up 2 bases, with 9 bases separating them. There are 13 residues in the CDR3. Germline V lookup: CDR1 MNHNY, CDR2 SVGAGI (reference sequence). In DNA form, the CDR3 reads TGTGCCAGCAGTCCACTCACGCAAGAGACCCAGTACTTC. Translated, it gives CASSPLTQETQYF.

This chain joins TRBV4-2 and TRBJ1-2, with 10 bases identical to TRBD1. The trim removed 2 bases at V and 8 bases at J, leaving 11 bases unmatched. The CDR3 contains 16 residues. In germline, CDR1 is LGHNA, CDR2 YNFKEQ. CDR3 nucleotides: TGTGCCAGCAGCCAACAAAAGGGACAGGGGCTCTTGGGCTACACCTTC. It translates to CASSQQKGQGLLGYTF.

The chain uses TRBV11-2 and TRBJ2-7; D perhaps matches TRBD2 (6 bases). Trimming left V 5 bases short and J 4 bases short, with 18 bases between. The CDR3 has 15 amino acids. Germline V gives CDR1 SGHAT, CDR2 FQNNGV. Written as DNA, the CDR3 is TGTGCCAGCAGCCCATTAACCGGGACTGCATACGAGCAGTACTTC. It yields the protein CASSPLTGTAYEQYF.

J is TRBJ1-6 and V is TRBV12-2; the table assigns TRBD1, which was not confirmed against the DNA. TRBV12-2 is reported as a pseudogene. The length of the CDR3 is 17 residues. CDR3 region: CASRPIPQRQGGSPLHF. In DNA, the CDR3 is TGTGCAAGTCGCCCAATACCCCAGAGACAGGGAGGTTCACCCCTCCACTTT.

The V gene is TRBV2, the J gene TRBJ2-5; D unclear. CDR3 length: 11 residues. Trimming took 6 bases from V and 5 from J, leaving 7 bases between them. Germline lookup yields CDR1 SNHLY and CDR2 FYNNEI. CDR3 bases: TGTGCCAGCAGAAGGGATGAGACCCAGTACTTC. Translation gives CASRRDETQYF.

The chain recombines TRBV7-2 with TRBJ1-5; no reliable D call. The ends were cut back, 5 bases at V and 2 bases at J, with 10 bases in the middle. There are 14 residues in the CDR3. In germline, CDR1 is SGHTA, CDR2 FQGNSA. The CDR3 sequence: CASSPRRGNQPQHF. CDR3 coding DNA: TGTGCCAGCAGCCCAAGGCGGGGCAATCAGCCCCAGCATTTT.

The gene calls are TRBV10-3 and TRBJ2-7, with 7 positions matching TRBD1. Germline CDR1 reads ENHRY; CDR2 reads SYGVKD. CDR3 length equals 16 residues. Trimming took 0 bases from V and 7 from J; bases not matched to a gene: 12. The CDR3 DNA sequence: TGTGCCATCAGTGAGTCGGATCGGACAGGATCGCATGAGCAGTACGTC. Its protein is CAISESDRTGSHEQYV.

The V gene is TRBV5-6, the J gene TRBJ1-3, with D perhaps TRBD1 (5 bases). Germline V CDR1 and CDR2: SGHDT, YYEEEE. This CDR3 comprises 15 residues. The V and J ends lost 4 bases and 0 bases respectively, with 11 bases between them. The CDR3 DNA reads TGTGCCAGCAGCACCGGGACCATCTCTGGAAACACCATATATTTT. It specifies CASSTGTISGNTIYF.

The genes are TRBV19 and TRBJ2-1, with a weak D call TRBD1 (5 bases). Deletions cut 6 bases from V and 7 bases from J, with 16 bases between. CDR1 LNHDA and CDR2 SQIVND come from the germline V gene (reference sequence). The CDR3 is 14 amino acids. The CDR3 coding sequence is TGTGCCAGTAGAGGGGTACTTTTGGAGAATGAGCAGTTCTTC. Protein sequence: CASRGVLLENEQFF.

The chain carries TRBV4-3 and TRBJ2-1; TRBD1 matches 7 bases. CDR3 length: 13 amino acids. Per germline, CDR1 LGHNA and CDR2 YSLEER. The junction had 4 bases not matched to a gene; V was cut back by 3 bases and J by 8 bases. The CDR3 DNA follows: TGCGCCAGCAGCCACGAACAGGGGTATGAGCAGTTCTTC. Translating it yields CASSHEQGYEQFF.

The chain links TRBV19 to TRBJ1-2; D gene unclear. This CDR3 comprises 11 residues. Trimming shortened V by 3 bases and J by 10 bases, and 9 bases separated the two germline ends. The V gene's germline CDR1 is LNHDA and CDR2 SQIVND (reference sequence). The CDR3, as DNA: TGTGCCAGTAGTATCGGTCGGATCTACACCTTC. This codes for CASSIGRIYTF.

V is TRBV7-9 and J is TRBJ1-6; 12 bases align to TRBD1. CDR3 size: 14 residues. The V segment lost 4 bases and the J segment 14 bases; nucleotides outside the gene matches: 6. In germline, CDR1 is SEHNR, CDR2 FQNEAQ (reference sequence). The CDR3 DNA reads as TGTGCCAGCAGCTCCACCGGGACAGGGGGCACCCTCCACTTT. Protein product: CASSSTGTGGTLHF.

This chain uses TRBV5-5 with TRBJ1-5; unclear D gene. In germline, CDR1 is SGHKS, CDR2 YYEKEE (reference sequence). Trimming removed 0 bases at V and 1 base at J, with 5 bases between. This CDR3 is 14 amino acids long. Here the CDR3 DNA reads TGTGCCAGCAGCTTGGCGGGCAGCAATCAGCCCCAGCATTTT. Protein: CASSLAGSNQPQHF.

V gene TRBV9 combines with J gene TRBJ1-1, with D perhaps matching TRBD1 (6 bases). CDR1 and CDR2 (germline): SGDLS, YYNGEE. This CDR3 is built from 15 residues. Trimming took 0 bases from V and 8 from J, leaving 17 bases between them. The DNA for the CDR3 is TGTGCCAGCAGCGTAGCTTCGGGCAGGGGATACGAAGCTTTCTTT. Translated, it gives CASSVASGRGYEAFF.

This clone was found once. The V and J genes are TRBV2 and TRBJ1-2; no clear D gene. The V gene lost 6 bases and the J gene lost 0 bases, with 14 bases spanning the gap. The CDR3 consists of 15 residues. Germline loops: CDR1 SNHLY, CDR2 FYNNEI. DNA for the CDR3: TGTGCCAGCAGCTTAGGAAAAAGGACTAACTATGGCTACACCTTC. This translates into CASSLGKRTNYGYTF.

The chain recombines TRBV7-9 with TRBJ2-2; 14 bases are shared with TRBD2. Per the germline V gene, CDR1 is SEHNR and CDR2 is FQNEAQ (reference sequence). The CDR3 runs to 18 residues. V lost 5 bases and J lost 5; bases outside the gene matches: 10. The CDR3 spells CASSPRTSGGRGTGELFF. CDR3 nucleotide sequence: TGTGCCAGCAGCCCAAGGACTAGCGGGGGGCGAGGTACCGGGGAGCTGTTTTTT.

The sample holds a few counts of this clone. The J gene is TRBJ1-6, the V gene TRBV9, with 7 bases lining up with TRBD1. There are 17 residues in the CDR3. CDR1 is SGDLS, CDR2 YYNGEE, per germline. After removal of 3 bases from V and 7 bases from J, the junction contained 13 bases not matched to a gene. The CDR3, as DNA: TGTGCCAGCAGCGCTCAAGACAGGGTCTTATGGAATTCACCCCTCCACTTT. It codes for CASSAQDRVLWNSPLHF. Full variable domain (remainder filled in from reference TRBV9 and TRBJ1-6): DSGVTQTPKHLITATGQRVTLRCSPRSGDLSVYWYQQSLDQGLQFLIQYYNGEERAKGNILERFSAQQFPDLHSELNLSSLELGDSALYFCASSAQDRVLWNSPLHFGNGTRLTVT.

This rearrangement joins TRBV27 to TRBJ1-6; TRBD1 might be the D (5 bases). The V end lost 8 bases, the J end lost 5 bases, and 13 bases lay between the germline ends. CDR1 and CDR2 from the germline V gene are MNHEY and SMNVEV (reference sequence). The CDR3 extends over 14 amino acids. CDR3 bases: TGTGCCAGCTCTCCAGGGTCCCATAATTCACCCCTCCACTTT. Translated, it gives CASSPGSHNSPLHF.

This clone was counted a single time. The chain uses TRBV30 and TRBJ1-6; perhaps TRBD1 as D (5 bases). CDR3 size: 14 residues. V lost 8 bases to trimming and J lost 4 bases, with 15 bases between them. Germline CDR1 reads GTSNPN; CDR2 reads SVGIG (reference sequence). This CDR3 is CAGGGATYNSPLHF. DNA for the CDR3: TGTGCCGGCGGAGGGGCCACTTATAATTCACCCCTCCACTTT.